This T cell receptor (beta chain) was found in a study of control samples from healthy donors and cancer patients. Data came from immunoSEQ multiplex PCR; TCRdb stores just in-frame clones and leaves some out. The sample has some 110,000 clones, 93% seen once. Trimming left V 4 bases short and J 3 bases short, with 13 bases between. CDR1 and CDR2 from the germline V gene are SGHRS and YFSETQ. CDR3 length equals 15 residues. The chain has TRBV5-1 and TRBJ2-2; weak D call: TRBD2 (5 bases). The sample comprised blood. This TCR derives from a man between 25 and 39 years old in good health. DNA for the CDR3: TGCGCCAGCAGCCCCCTGGCCGGGGACACCGGGGAGCTGTTTTTT. It translates to CASSPLAGDTGELFF.